Listed below are T cell receptor beta chains from one sample, sequenced in a study of blood T cell repertoires in COVID-19. This table comes from immunoSEQ multiplex PCR, and its TCRdb copy is limited to in-frame clones, with some not included. The sample shows about 210,000 clones, more than 75% of them seen only once. The sequenced sample consisted of PBMCs or T cells enriched from blood (not recorded which). The receptors were sampled from a man in his forties with acute COVID-19. Both conserved end residues are part of each CDR3. D genes are given only for firm matches. Not all rows give a size; the values are once, few, many and, for expanded clones, a class.

clone_size j_call d_call v_call cdr3_aa cdr3_nt
NA TRBJ2-1 NA TRBV28 CASRAGEQFF TGTGCCAGCAGAGCCGGTGAGCAGTTCTTC
NA TRBJ2-7 NA TRBV6-1 CASSESGRDYEQYF TGTGCCAGCAGTGAAAGCGGAAGGGACTACGAGCAGTACTTC
NA TRBJ2-5 TRBD2 TRBV25-1 CASSATSGPDQETQYF TGTGCCAGCAGTGCGACTAGCGGGCCCGACCAAGAGACCCAGTACTTC
NA TRBJ1-4 TRBD1 TRBV30 CAWGPGTGGEKLFF TGTGCCTGGGGCCCCGGGACAGGGGGCGAAAAACTGTTTTTT
NA TRBJ2-7 NA TRBV7-6 CASSQGDYEQYF TGTGCCAGCAGCCAAGGAGACTACGAGCAGTACTTC
once TRBJ1-1 TRBD1 TRBV11-2 CASSSQGALGTEAFF TGTGCCAGCAGCTCACAGGGGGCCCTAGGAACTGAAGCTTTCTTT
NA TRBJ2-5 TRBD2 TRBV5-8 CASSPSVGREETQYF TGTGCCAGCAGCCCCAGTGTGGGGAGGGAAGAGACCCAGTACTTC
NA TRBJ1-5 NA TRBV4-1 CASSFGQYSNQPQHF TGCGCCAGCAGCTTTGGACAATATAGCAATCAGCCCCAGCATTTT
once TRBJ2-1 TRBD2 TRBV7-2 CASSLDLAGYNEQFF TGTGCCAGCAGCTTAGACCTAGCGGGTTACAATGAGCAGTTCTTC
NA TRBJ1-1 NA TRBV30 CAWSLGETEAFF TGTGCCTGGAGTCTAGGGGAAACTGAAGCTTTCTTT
NA TRBJ1-2 TRBD1 TRBV14 CASSPRQGDGYTF TGTGCCAGCAGCCCACGACAGGGGGATGGCTACACCTTC
NA TRBJ2-5 TRBD1 TRBV27 CASADRAYREETQYF TGTGCCAGCGCAGACAGGGCATACCGCGAAGAGACCCAGTACTTC
NA TRBJ2-7 TRBD2 TRBV9 CASSTSGSAYEQYF TGTGCCAGCTCCACTAGCGGGTCCGCCTACGAGCAGTACTTC
NA TRBJ1-1 NA TRBV27 CASSLFWTANTEAFF TGTGCCAGCAGTTTATTTTGGACAGCGAACACTGAAGCTTTCTTT
NA TRBJ2-7 TRBD1 TRBV11-3 CASSTRTGAGEQYF TGTGCCAGCAGCACCCGGACAGGTGCCGGCGAGCAGTACTTC
NA TRBJ1-1 NA TRBV6-5 CASRREPTEAFF TGTGCCAGCAGGAGAGAGCCCACTGAAGCTTTCTTT
NA TRBJ2-7 NA TRBV29-1 CSATVRPYEQYF TGCAGCGCGACGGTGCGGCCCTACGAGCAGTACTTC
NA TRBJ1-3 NA TRBV18 CASSPTRAGDTIYF TGTGCCAGCTCACCTACGAGGGCGGGGGACACCATATATTTT
NA TRBJ2-1 TRBD2 TRBV14 CASSPLTVAGGHAGEQFF TGTGCCAGCAGCCCCCTCACGGTGGCGGGAGGGCACGCGGGAGAGCAGTTCTTC
few TRBJ1-5 NA TRBV9 CASSATGRSNQPQHF TGTGCCAGCAGCGCCACGGGTCGTAGCAATCAGCCCCAGCATTTT
NA TRBJ1-5 NA TRBV30 CAWSHNRFNQPQHF TGTGCCTGGAGTCATAACAGGTTCAATCAGCCCCAGCATTTT
NA TRBJ2-5 TRBD2 TRBV6-1 CASSGLWAGARLQETQYF TGTGCCAGCAGTGGGCTGTGGGCGGGAGCCCGCCTCCAAGAGACCCAGTACTTC
NA TRBJ2-5 NA TRBV30 CAWSPGRETQYF TGTGCCTGGAGTCCAGGAAGAGAGACCCAGTACTTC
NA TRBJ2-3 TRBD1 TRBV14 CASSQERDRGITDTQYF TGTGCCAGCAGCCAAGAGAGGGACAGGGGAATCACAGATACGCAGTATTTT
NA TRBJ1-6 TRBD1 TRBV28 CASSLSDRQNSPLHF TGTGCCAGCAGTTTATCGGACAGGCAAAATTCACCCCTCCACTTT
NA TRBJ1-6 TRBD1 TRBV2 CASSLQGVSGSPLHF TGTGCCAGCAGCCTGCAGGGGGTGAGCGGATCACCCCTCCACTTT
few TRBJ2-5 NA TRBV28 CASSYSQETQYF TGTGCCAGCAGTTACAGTCAAGAGACCCAGTACTTC
NA TRBJ2-7 TRBD2 TRBV27 CASSWGGRNEQYF TGTGCCAGCAGTTGGGGGGGTAGGAACGAGCAGTACTTC
NA TRBJ2-5 TRBD2 TRBV28 CATLGGFRETQYF TGTGCCACCCTGGGGGGGTTTCGGGAGACCCAGTACTTC
NA TRBJ2-7 TRBD1 TRBV11-1 CASRRNGQGQKYEQYF TGTGCCAGCCGTCGAAACGGACAGGGGCAAAAGTACGAGCAGTACTTC
NA TRBJ2-7 NA TRBV10-3 CAISTGTEQYF TGTGCCATCAGCACCGGGACAGAGCAGTACTTC
NA TRBJ2-5 TRBD2 TRBV11-3 CASSMGLADQETQYF TGTGCCAGCAGCATGGGACTAGCGGACCAAGAGACCCAGTACTTC
NA TRBJ1-2 TRBD1 TRBV4-1 CASSHVGTGEAYGYTF TGCGCCAGCAGCCACGTGGGGACAGGGGAGGCCTATGGCTACACCTTC
NA TRBJ2-7 TRBD1 TRBV5-1 CASSSGGTDEQYF TGCGCCAGCAGCTCAGGGGGAACGGACGAGCAGTACTTC
NA TRBJ1-1 NA TRBV12-3/TRBV12-4 CASSSIRAFF TGTGCCAGCAGTTCCATTAGAGCTTTCTTT
NA TRBJ1-2 TRBD1 TRBV6-5 CASRPDRGPYGYTF TGTGCCAGCAGGCCGGACAGGGGGCCTTATGGCTACACCTTC
NA TRBJ1-5 TRBD1 TRBV19 CASRQTGHNQPQHF TGTGCCTCCCGTCAGACAGGGCACAATCAGCCCCAGCATTTT
NA TRBJ2-2 NA TRBV6-5 CASSYTLMSNTGELFF TGTGCCAGCAGTTACACTCTTATGTCGAACACCGGGGAGCTGTTTTTT
NA TRBJ1-5 NA TRBV15 CATSKGGGLGNQPQHF TGTGCCACCAGCAAAGGGGGGGGCCTAGGCAATCAGCCCCAGCATTTT
NA TRBJ1-2 NA TRBV7-8 CASKPPAAGYGYTF TGTGCCAGCAAACCTCCCGCCGCAGGATACGGCTACACCTTC
NA TRBJ2-2 TRBD2 TRBV7-9 CASSLAREGGTGELFF TGTGCCAGCAGCTTAGCGCGGGAGGGGGGCACCGGGGAGCTGTTTTTT
NA TRBJ1-1 TRBD1 TRBV27 CASSLLGTAAEAFF TGTGCCAGCAGTTTGTTAGGGACAGCCGCTGAAGCTTTCTTT
NA TRBJ1-4 TRBD1 TRBV18 CASSPKGEGANEKLFF TGTGCCAGCTCACCAAAAGGAGAGGGGGCGAATGAAAAACTGTTTTTT
NA TRBJ2-7 TRBD2 TRBV10-3 CAISESSTSVDEQYF TGTGCCATCAGTGAGTCGAGTACTAGCGTTGACGAGCAGTACTTC
NA TRBJ1-3 TRBD1 TRBV18 CASSPVVRTGISGNTIYF TGTGCCAGCTCACCCGTGGTCCGGACAGGGATCTCTGGAAACACCATATATTTT
NA TRBJ2-7 NA TRBV5-1 CASSLEPTSYEQYF TGCGCCAGCAGCTTGGAACCCACTTCCTACGAGCAGTACTTC
once TRBJ1-1 NA TRBV5-1 CASSFRDGGETEAFF TGCGCCAGCAGCTTCCGGGACGGCGGGGAGACTGAAGCTTTCTTT
NA TRBJ1-5 NA TRBV28 CASSSGGPQHF TGTGCCAGCAGCAGTGGCGGGCCCCAGCATTTT
NA TRBJ2-3 TRBD2 TRBV24-1 CATSDWLAGGTTDTQYF TGTGCCACCAGTGATTGGTTGGCGGGAGGGACCACAGATACGCAGTATTTT
NA TRBJ2-7 NA TRBV11-3 CASSLFTGDYEQYF TGTGCCAGCAGCTTGTTTACGGGGGACTACGAGCAGTACTTC
NA TRBJ2-2 TRBD2 TRBV9 CASSRSGSGTGELFF TGTGCCAGCAGCCGGAGCGGGAGTGGCACCGGGGAGCTGTTTTTT
NA TRBJ2-5 NA TRBV30 CAWSVLGGETQYF TGTGCCTGGAGTGTACTAGGTGGGGAGACCCAGTACTTC
few TRBJ1-1 NA TRBV10-1 CASSESSGSRTEAFF TGCGCCAGCAGTGAGTCCAGCGGGTCACGCACTGAAGCTTTCTTT
NA TRBJ1-2 NA TRBV19 CASDSQFNYGYTF TGTGCCAGCGACAGCCAGTTTAACTATGGCTACACCTTC
NA TRBJ2-3 TRBD2 TRBV6-5 CASSYVAGRTDTQYF TGTGCCAGCAGTTACGTAGCGGGACGCACAGATACGCAGTATTTT
NA TRBJ2-1 NA TRBV3-1/TRBV3-2 CASTPGSYNEQFF TGTGCCAGCACCCCTGGCAGCTACAATGAGCAGTTCTTC
NA TRBJ2-5 TRBD2 TRBV19 CASSFASGTQETQYF TGTGCCAGTAGTTTTGCTAGCGGGACCCAAGAGACCCAGTACTTC